The rows below give T cell receptor beta chains drawn from one sample of a study of cytomegalovirus exposure and HLA in healthy donors. The table came from immunoSEQ multiplex PCR; TCRdb's copy has only in-frame clones and leaves some out. The sample lists 210,000 or so clones, more than 60% seen once, with 2% to 2.5% in the top ten. Material for sequencing was PBMCs. These receptors all stem from a woman in her twenties or thirties in good health and CMV-seropositive. CDR3s include the opening cysteine and the closing phenylalanine or tryptophan. D genes are given only for firm matches. The size entry is marked missing in some rows and otherwise reads once, few, many or a size class.

length: 19; size: NA; V: TRBV23-1; D: TRBD1; J: TRBJ1-1; CDR3: CASRTPTTGRKIVGTEAFF; DNA: TGCGCCAGCAGAACCCCAACGACAGGGCGGAAGATCGTTGGCACTGAAGCTTTCTTT
length: 13; size: few; V: TRBV27; D: NA; J: TRBJ2-7; CDR3: CASSLRRVHEQYF; DNA: TGTGCCAGCAGCCTCCGGAGAGTCCACGAGCAGTACTTC
length: 15; size: NA; V: TRBV5-4; D: TRBD2; J: TRBJ2-3; CDR3: CASSLGLAGTDTQYF; DNA: TGTGCCAGCAGCCTGGGGCTAGCGGGCACAGATACGCAGTATTTT
length: 15; size: NA; V: TRBV15; D: NA; J: TRBJ2-2; CDR3: CATSERAGNTGELFF; DNA: TGTGCCACCAGTGAGAGGGCAGGGAACACCGGGGAGCTGTTTTTT
length: 15; size: NA; V: TRBV6-6; D: TRBD2; J: TRBJ2-3; CDR3: CASSAGGSSTDTQYF; DNA: TGTGCCAGCAGTGCGGGGGGCTCCAGCACAGATACGCAGTATTTT
length: 16; size: once; V: TRBV2; D: TRBD1; J: TRBJ1-4; CDR3: CASSEQGAVLNEKLFF; DNA: TGTGCCAGCAGTGAACAGGGGGCTGTGCTTAATGAAAAACTGTTTTTT
length: 14; size: NA; V: TRBV18; D: NA; J: TRBJ1-5; CDR3: CASSPGGVNQPQHF; DNA: TGTGCCAGCTCCCCTGGGGGGGTCAATCAGCCCCAGCATTTT
length: 16; size: NA; V: TRBV9; D: TRBD2; J: TRBJ2-3; CDR3: CASSVGPSGGLDTQYF; DNA: TGTGCCAGCAGCGTAGGGCCTAGCGGGGGGCTAGATACGCAGTATTTT
length: 15; size: NA; V: TRBV4-1; D: NA; J: TRBJ2-3; CDR3: CASSQGGARTDTQYF; DNA: TGCGCCAGCAGCCAAGGCGGGGCCCGCACAGATACGCAGTATTTT
length: 13; size: once; V: TRBV7-2; D: NA; J: TRBJ1-4; CDR3: CASSFRADEKLFF; DNA: TGTGCCAGCAGCTTCAGGGCTGATGAAAAACTGTTTTTT
length: 12; size: NA; V: TRBV12-2; D: NA; J: TRBJ2-7; CDR3: CASRLRIYEQYF; DNA: TGTGCAAGTCGCCTCCGTATCTACGAGCAGTACTTC
length: 15; size: NA; V: TRBV5-4; D: NA; J: TRBJ2-5; CDR3: CASSLNPSRKETQYF; DNA: TGTGCCAGCAGCTTGAACCCTAGCCGTAAAGAGACCCAGTACTTC
length: 14; size: NA; V: TRBV19; D: NA; J: TRBJ1-2; CDR3: CASSIQGFNYGYTF; DNA: TGTGCCAGTAGTATACAGGGTTTTAACTATGGCTACACCTTC
length: 12; size: NA; V: TRBV6-6; D: NA; J: TRBJ2-7; CDR3: CASSWADYEQYF; DNA: TGTGCCAGCAGTTGGGCAGACTACGAGCAGTACTTC
length: 17; size: NA; V: TRBV9; D: TRBD1; J: TRBJ1-2; CDR3: CASSPTTGDIPSYGYTF; DNA: TGTGCCAGCAGCCCGACGACAGGGGATATCCCTTCCTATGGCTACACCTTC
length: 14; size: NA; V: TRBV7-3; D: TRBD2; J: TRBJ2-1; CDR3: CASSSGLAADEQFF; DNA: TGTGCCAGCAGCTCGGGACTAGCGGCCGATGAGCAGTTCTTC
length: 14; size: NA; V: TRBV28; D: NA; J: TRBJ1-5; CDR3: CASSPQISNQPQHF; DNA: TGTGCCAGCAGTCCCCAGATATCCAACCAGCCCCAGCATTTT
length: 15; size: NA; V: TRBV7-8; D: NA; J: TRBJ1-1; CDR3: CASSLESGLNTEAFF; DNA: TGTGCCAGCAGCTTAGAGAGTGGACTTAACACTGAAGCTTTCTTT
length: 13; size: NA; V: TRBV29-1; D: NA; J: TRBJ1-2; CDR3: CSFDLGGVKGYTF; DNA: TGCAGCTTCGATCTCGGAGGGGTGAAGGGCTACACCTTC
length: 14; size: NA; V: TRBV11-3; D: NA; J: TRBJ2-1; CDR3: CASSLGGLYNEQFF; DNA: TGTGCCAGCAGCTTAGGGGGACTCTACAATGAGCAGTTCTTC
length: 14; size: NA; V: TRBV7-2; D: NA; J: TRBJ2-5; CDR3: CASSLAYSGSTQYF; DNA: TGTGCCAGCAGCTTAGCGTACAGCGGTTCGACCCAGTACTTC
length: 14; size: NA; V: TRBV7-3; D: NA; J: TRBJ2-7; CDR3: CASSLTAGSYEQYF; DNA: TGTGCCAGCAGCTTAACGGCAGGTTCCTACGAGCAGTACTTC
length: 16; size: NA; V: TRBV9; D: TRBD2; J: TRBJ2-7; CDR3: CASSPRAAGGPSEQYF; DNA: TGTGCCAGCAGCCCCCGCGCTGCGGGAGGGCCAAGCGAGCAGTACTTC
length: 15; size: once; V: TRBV5-4; D: NA; J: TRBJ1-1; CDR3: CASSLDGPRAVEAFF; DNA: TGTGCCAGCAGCTTGGATGGGCCCAGGGCGGTGGAAGCCTTCTTT
length: 13; size: NA; V: TRBV30; D: NA; J: TRBJ1-1; CDR3: CAWSGGFAAEAFF; DNA: TGTGCCTGGAGCGGGGGTTTTGCCGCTGAAGCTTTCTTT
length: 13; size: NA; V: TRBV7-3; D: NA; J: TRBJ2-3; CDR3: CASSLRGADTQYF; DNA: TGTGCCAGCAGCTTAAGGGGGGCAGATACGCAGTATTTT
length: 14; size: NA; V: TRBV5-1; D: NA; J: TRBJ2-1; CDR3: CASTPGQGRHEQFF; DNA: TGCGCCAGCACCCCAGGACAAGGGAGGCATGAGCAGTTCTTC
length: 14; size: NA; V: TRBV6-1; D: NA; J: TRBJ1-5; CDR3: CASSVDIMGMPQHF; DNA: TGTGCCAGCAGTGTGGACATCATGGGAATGCCCCAGCATTTT
length: 16; size: NA; V: TRBV10-3; D: TRBD1; J: TRBJ2-7; CDR3: CAISGEPGQGSYEQYF; DNA: TGTGCCATCAGTGGAGAACCGGGACAGGGGTCCTACGAGCAGTACTTC
length: 15; size: few; V: TRBV4-1; D: TRBD1; J: TRBJ1-1; CDR3: CASSQRDRFNTEAFF; DNA: TGCGCCAGCAGCCAAAGGGACAGGTTCAACACTGAAGCTTTCTTT
length: 15; size: NA; V: TRBV6-1; D: TRBD2; J: TRBJ2-7; CDR3: CASSEKRGLTYEQYF; DNA: TGTGCCAGCAGTGAAAAAAGGGGACTAACCTACGAGCAGTACTTC
length: 15; size: NA; V: TRBV7-3; D: TRBD2; J: TRBJ2-7; CDR3: CASSLGLAGNYEQYF; DNA: TGTGCCAGCAGCCTCGGACTAGCGGGGAACTACGAGCAGTACTTC
length: 15; size: NA; V: TRBV21-1; D: NA; J: TRBJ2-3; CDR3: CASSYPGQGSNTQYF; DNA: TGTGCCAGCAGCTACCCGGGACAGGGTTCTAATACGCAGTATTTT
length: 14; size: NA; V: TRBV19; D: TRBD1; J: TRBJ1-1; CDR3: CASSPDRGFAEAFF; DNA: TGTGCCAGTAGTCCAGACAGGGGTTTCGCTGAAGCTTTCTTT
length: 15; size: NA; V: TRBV5-6; D: NA; J: TRBJ2-5; CDR3: CASSFGLGSQETQYF; DNA: TGTGCCAGCAGTTTTGGACTGGGCTCACAAGAGACCCAGTACTTC
length: 13; size: NA; V: TRBV10-3; D: NA; J: TRBJ1-1; CDR3: CAISESQNTEAFF; DNA: TGTGCCATCAGTGAGTCACAGAACACTGAAGCTTTCTTT
length: 12; size: NA; V: TRBV7-9; D: NA; J: TRBJ1-2; CDR3: CASSRLAYGYTF; DNA: TGTGCCAGCAGCCGCCTGGCCTATGGCTACACCTTC
length: 14; size: NA; V: TRBV6-5; D: TRBD1; J: TRBJ2-7; CDR3: CASSGTGGRYEQYF; DNA: TGTGCCAGCAGCGGGACAGGGGGCCGATACGAGCAGTACTTC
length: 15; size: few; V: TRBV28; D: TRBD1; J: TRBJ2-7; CDR3: CASSPRTGGGYEQYF; DNA: TGTGCCAGCAGTCCCCGGACAGGGGGCGGGTACGAGCAGTACTTC
length: 16; size: NA; V: TRBV7-8; D: NA; J: TRBJ1-1; CDR3: CASSLGSAGLGTEAFF; DNA: TGTGCCAGCAGCTTAGGGTCTGCAGGGCTCGGCACTGAAGCTTTCTTT
length: 13; size: NA; V: TRBV28; D: NA; J: TRBJ2-7; CDR3: CASLGTFTYEQYF; DNA: TGTGCCAGCCTCGGGACTTTTACCTACGAGCAGTACTTC
length: 15; size: few; V: TRBV4-2; D: TRBD2; J: TRBJ2-2; CDR3: CASSQDLTSPGELFF; DNA: TGTGCCAGCAGCCAAGATCTGACTAGCCCCGGGGAGCTGTTTTTT
length: 17; size: NA; V: TRBV4-1; D: TRBD2; J: TRBJ2-5; CDR3: CASSQGLTSGGQETQYF; DNA: TGCGCCAGCAGCCAAGGTCTAACTAGCGGGGGCCAAGAGACCCAGTACTTC
length: 13; size: NA; V: TRBV5-1; D: NA; J: TRBJ2-1; CDR3: CASSLARYNEQFF; DNA: TGCGCCAGCAGCTTGGCTCGGTACAATGAGCAGTTCTTC
length: 14; size: NA; V: TRBV5-1; D: NA; J: TRBJ1-1; CDR3: CASSPTGELLKAFF; DNA: TGCGCCAGCAGCCCCACTGGTGAGCTTCTCAAAGCTTTCTTT
length: 14; size: NA; V: TRBV4-2; D: NA; J: TRBJ1-6; CDR3: CASSQGTVNSPLHF; DNA: TGTGCCAGCAGCCAAGGGACAGTTAATTCACCCCTCCACTTT
length: 16; size: few; V: TRBV7-8; D: NA; J: TRBJ1-5; CDR3: CASSSDTGVGNQPQHF; DNA: TGTGCCAGCAGCTCTGACACGGGGGTAGGCAATCAGCCCCAGCATTTT
length: 16; size: NA; V: TRBV28; D: TRBD1; J: TRBJ1-2; CDR3: CASSPRDRGRSYGYTF; DNA: TGTGCCAGCAGTCCCCGGGACAGGGGGCGCAGCTATGGCTACACCTTC
length: 14; size: few; V: TRBV4-2; D: NA; J: TRBJ1-1; CDR3: CASRGLGLGTEAFF; DNA: TGTGCCAGCAGGGGCCTGGGGCTGGGCACTGAAGCTTTCTTT
length: 14; size: NA; V: TRBV7-8; D: NA; J: TRBJ2-7; CDR3: CASSLGLRVVEQYF; DNA: TGTGCCAGCAGCTTAGGGTTGAGGGTTGTCGAGCAGTACTTC
length: 15; size: NA; V: TRBV7-9; D: TRBD1; J: TRBJ2-3; CDR3: CASSRQGQTTDTQYF; DNA: TGTGCCAGCAGCCGACAGGGGCAGACGACAGATACGCAGTATTTT